The 26 T cell receptor beta chains listed next were all sequenced from one sample in a study of cytomegalovirus exposure and HLA in healthy donors. Libraries were prepared by immunoSEQ multiplex PCR; TCRdb keeps only in-frame clonotypes and omits some of them. The sample holds 200,000 or so clones, 84% seen once. The sequencing sample was made of PBMCs. The source is a young woman in good health and CMV-seropositive.

In this sample, this clone turned up once. The rearrangement uses TRBV6-5 and TRBJ2-7; the match to TRBD1 covers 7 bases. The CDR3 is made up of 16 amino acids. V shed 0 bases, J shed 2 bases, and the junction held 7 bases outside the gene matches. CDR1 and CDR2 from the germline V gene are MNHEY and SVGAGI. CDR3 in amino acids: CASSYSTGQRTYEQYF. In DNA form, the CDR3 reads TGTGCCAGCAGTTACTCGACGGGACAGAGGACCTACGAGCAGTACTTC.

The chain recombines TRBV7-9 with TRBJ2-1; 8 bases fit TRBD1. Germline CDR1 and CDR2: SEHNR and FQNEAQ (reference sequence). V lost 5 bases, J lost 4 bases, and 7 bases stayed unmatched. CDR3 length: 15 residues. The CDR3 DNA sequence: TGTGCCAGCAGCCACGACAGGGGAATGTACAATGAGCAGTTCTTC. Encoded protein: CASSHDRGMYNEQFF.

The chain carries TRBV6-1 and TRBJ2-2; no clear D. V lost 0 bases, J lost 11 bases, and 10 bases lay in between. The CDR3 sequence is 13 residues long. CDR1 MNHNS and CDR2 SASEGT come from the germline V gene. The CDR3 coding sequence is TGTGCCAGCAGTGAAGCGCGGCAGAGTGAGCTGTTTTTT. Translation: CASSEARQSELFF.

CDR3 sequence: CASSPYEPEQYF. The CDR3 DNA reads as TGTGCCAGCAGCCCCTATGAGCCTGAGCAGTACTTC. The rearrangement links TRBV7-8 to TRBJ2-7; D is undetermined. This CDR3 region has 12 residues. Between the trimmed V and J ends, which lost 5 bases and 7 bases, there was a span of 12 bases. Germline V lookup: CDR1 SGHVS, CDR2 FQNEAQ.

The chain has TRBV5-1 and TRBJ1-1; D is unresolved. Trimming left V 5 bases short and J 4 bases short, with 12 bases between. There are 13 residues in the CDR3. Germline CDR1 and CDR2: SGHRS and YFSETQ. CDR3 sequence (DNA): TGCGCCAGCAGGGGATTGGGAGGCACTGAAGCTTTCTTT. Protein sequence: CASRGLGGTEAFF.

V and J are TRBV6-1 and TRBJ2-7; 12 bases align to TRBD2. After removal of 6 bases from V and 1 base from J, the junction contained 1 base not matched to a gene. The CDR3 is 14 amino acids. From germline, CDR1 is MNHNS and CDR2 SASEGT. CDR3 sequence: CASRLAGGSYEQYF. CDR3 nucleotide sequence: TGTGCCAGCAGACTAGCGGGAGGTTCCTACGAGCAGTACTTC.

The rearrangement joins TRBV29-1 to TRBJ2-1, with 9 bases matching TRBD1. The CDR3 runs 12 residues. The J segment lost 10 bases and the V segment lost 5 bases, leaving 6 bases of the junction unmatched. Germline values: CDR1 SQVTM, CDR2 ANQGSEA. CDR3 sequence: CSVHRGHREQFF. The CDR3 DNA reads TGCAGCGTTCACAGGGGGCATAGGGAGCAGTTCTTC.

The chain joins TRBV6-1 to TRBJ1-2; TRBD1 aligns across 8 bases. CDR3 length: 14 residues. Germline V gene sequence: CDR1 MNHNS, CDR2 SASEGT. The V gene end was trimmed by 4 bases and the J gene end by 7 bases; junction bases not matched to a gene: 8. In DNA, the CDR3 is TGTGCCAGCAGTGTGACAGGGGTAGATGGTGGCTACACCTTC. Translation gives CASSVTGVDGGYTF.

This clone is a singleton in its sample. The rearrangement uses TRBV7-8 and TRBJ1-1, with D possibly being TRBD1 (6 bases). The CDR3 extends over 15 amino acids. Between the trimmed V and J ends, which lost 5 bases and 5 bases, there was a span of 18 bases. CDR1 and CDR2 from the germline V gene are SGHVS and FQNEAQ. CDR3 DNA: TGTGCCAGCAGCCCTAGCTCACAGGGATTGACTGAAGCTTTCTTT. Translation: CASSPSSQGLTEAFF.

The CDR3 sequence: CASSPGENQPQHF. The CDR3 DNA is TGTGCCAGCTCCCCCGGGGAGAATCAGCCCCAGCATTTT. The V gene is TRBV18, the J gene TRBJ1-5; the D is unclear. The germline V gene has CDR1 KGHSH and CDR2 LQKENI. Trimming stripped 6 bases from V and 4 bases from J, with 10 bases between. CDR3 size: 13 residues.

V is TRBV7-6 and J is TRBJ2-1, with 14 bases lining up with TRBD2. With 8 bases clipped from V and 7 bases from J, the junction kept 7 bases outside the gene matches. The CDR3 consists of 15 residues. CDR1 and CDR2 from the germline V gene are SGHVS and FNYEAQ. The CDR3 nucleotides read TGTGCCAGCCTGACCGGGACTAGCGGGAGTAATGAGCAGTTCTTC. Amino acids: CASLTGTSGSNEQFF.

In this sample, this clone is large (0.1 to 1%). The chain couples TRBV27 to TRBJ1-1; D is undetermined. The CDR3 totals 13 residues. Trimming cost V 4 bases and J 4 bases, with 10 bases left between them. Germline V gene data show CDR1 as MNHEY and CDR2 as SMNVEV (reference sequence). The CDR3 DNA is TGTGCCAGCAGTTCGCGGCGTGGCACTGAAGCTTTCTTT. As protein: CASSSRRGTEAFF.

The chain joins TRBV9 to TRBJ1-2; 7 nucleotides match TRBD1. CDR3 size: 14 residues. The germline V gene has CDR1 SGDLS and CDR2 YYNGEE. J lost 4 bases, V lost 5 bases, and 8 bases had no gene match. The DNA of the CDR3 is TGTGCCAGCAGAGAAAACAGGGGAGGCTATGGCTACACCTTC. It encodes CASRENRGGYGYTF.

A few counts support this clone. V is TRBV7-8 and J is TRBJ2-7, with no clear D. V lost 2 bases and J lost 2, with 10 bases in between. The CDR3 is made up of 14 amino acids. From germline, CDR1 is SGHVS and CDR2 FQNEAQ. The CDR3 reads CASSLFEPPYEQYF. As DNA, the CDR3 is TGTGCCAGCAGCTTATTTGAGCCGCCCTACGAGCAGTACTTC.

V is TRBV6-1 and J is TRBJ1-1; no clear D gene. The CDR3 spans 13 residues. Germline values: CDR1 MNHNS, CDR2 SASEGT. V lost 11 bases to trimming and J lost 1 base, with 14 bases between them. In DNA, the CDR3 is TGTGCCTCCGACTTTGAGGGGAACACTGAAGCTTTCTTT. As protein: CASDFEGNTEAFF.

The chain has TRBV7-8 and TRBJ1-1; the match to TRBD1 covers 10 bases. Per germline, CDR1 SGHVS and CDR2 FQNEAQ. The CDR3 is 14 amino acids. The V and J ends lost 6 bases and 4 bases, in that order; junction bases with no gene match: 5. The DNA for the CDR3 is TGTGCCAGCAGAGTGGGACAGGGGACCACTGAAGCTTTCTTT. It specifies CASRVGQGTTEAFF.

The V gene is TRBV9, the J gene TRBJ1-1; tentatively, D is TRBD1 (5 bases). There are 14 residues in the CDR3. CDR1 is SGDLS and CDR2 is YYNGEE in the germline V gene. Trimming cost V 0 bases and J 4 bases, with 10 bases left between them. CDR3 protein: CASSVDRRGTEAFF. CDR3 nucleotide sequence: TGTGCCAGCAGCGTAGATCGAAGGGGCACTGAAGCTTTCTTT. The whole variable domain, filled in from reference TRBV9 and TRBJ1-1, reads DSGVTQTPKHLITATGQRVTLRCSPRSGDLSVYWYQQSLDQGLQFLIQYYNGEERAKGNILERFSAQQFPDLHSELNLSSLELGDSALYFCASSVDRRGTEAFFGQGTRLTVV.

Comments on this clone: Distinct nucleotide sequences in the sample also encode this CDR3. V usage is TRBV29-1 and J usage is TRBJ1-4, with no clear D. Trimming removed 4 bases from V and 5 bases from J, with 11 bases in between. The CDR3 extends over 13 amino acids. CDR1 is SQVTM, CDR2 ANQGSEA, per germline. The CDR3: CSVAGTDNEKLFF. CDR3 coding DNA: TGCAGCGTTGCGGGAACGGACAATGAAAAACTGTTTTTT.

CDR3 in DNA: TGCAGCGTCGGAGCGGGAGGTGGGTTCTACGAGCAGTACTTC. Protein: CSVGAGGGFYEQYF. The chain recombines TRBV29-1 with TRBJ2-7, with 9 positions matching TRBD2. The CDR3 consists of 14 residues. Germline lookup yields CDR1 SQVTM and CDR2 ANQGSEA. The V gene end was trimmed by 6 bases and the J gene end by 3 bases; junction bases not matched to a gene: 9.

V gene TRBV4-1 combines with J gene TRBJ1-1; D is undetermined. In germline, CDR1 is MGHRA, CDR2 YSYEKL. The CDR3 runs 13 residues. V lost 2 bases and J 10 bases, leaving 14 bases between the germline ends. CDR3 nucleotides: TGCGCCAGCAGCCAACACGGAGAGGGATCAGCTTTCTTT. As protein: CASSQHGEGSAFF.

Points on this clone: One junction end disagrees with the germline gene, perhaps due to a read error. The chain combines TRBV7-7 with TRBJ1-1; tentatively, D is TRBD1 (5 bases). There are 13 residues in the CDR3. Per the germline V gene, CDR1 is SSHAT and CDR2 is FNYEAQ (reference sequence). The CDR3 loop reads CASSLGQNTEAFF. In DNA, the CDR3 is TGTGCTAGCAGCTTGGGGCAGAACACTGAAGCTTTCTTT.

The J gene is TRBJ1-2, the V gene TRBV1. TRBV1 is marked as a pseudogene. The CDR3 covers 18 residues. The CDR3 spells CTSSQERGIAGSNYGYTF. CDR3 coding DNA: TGCACCAGCAGCCAAGAGCGGGGGATTGCGGGATCGAACTATGGCTACACCTTC.

The rearrangement uses TRBV5-1 and TRBJ2-7; D possibly corresponds to TRBD1 (6 bases). The V gene's germline CDR1 is SGHRS and CDR2 YFSETQ. CDR3 length equals 16 residues. The germline V and J ends were trimmed by 4 bases and 2 bases, with 19 bases remaining between them. DNA of the CDR3: TGCGCCAGCAGCCCAGCAGGGACAAGTGAAACCTACGAGCAGTACTTC. Translating gives CASSPAGTSETYEQYF.

This clone is a singleton in its sample. This chain uses TRBV18 with TRBJ2-7; D is unresolved. Germline-derived CDR1 and CDR2 are KGHSH and LQKENI. The CDR3 is 16 residues long. The V and J ends lost 3 bases and 2 bases respectively, with 17 bases between them. This CDR3 reads CASSPVSGAATYEQYF. CDR3 sequence (DNA): TGTGCCAGCTCACCGGTCTCTGGAGCTGCAACCTACGAGCAGTACTTC.

This clone was found once. The chain is built from TRBV6-4 and TRBJ1-1; 9 bases agree with TRBD1. Trimming removed 3 bases from V and 7 bases from J; junction bases left unmatched: 3. The CDR3 has 13 residues. CDR1 and CDR2 from the germline V gene are MRHNA and SNTAGT. The CDR3 sequence is CASSEDRGSEAFF. CDR3 DNA: TGTGCCAGCAGTGAGGACAGGGGAAGTGAAGCTTTCTTT.

The chain employs TRBV6-1 and TRBJ2-3, with TRBD1 identical over 9 bases. The CDR3 consists of 14 residues. The V gene's germline CDR1 is MNHNS and CDR2 SASEGT. Trimming at V came to 6 bases and at J to 1 base, leaving 2 bases not matched to a gene. The CDR3 DNA sequence: TGTGCCAGCAGAGACAGGGGGGGCACAGATACGCAGTATTTT. It specifies CASRDRGGTDTQYF.